This T cell receptor beta chain was identified in a study of breast tumors, draining lymph nodes, adjacent tissues. The CDR3 has 15 residues. V was pared by 3 bases and J by 5 bases, with 0 bases of the junction left unmatched. Study-level results: Luminal-like breast cancer showed significantly higher tumor–nontumor repertoire similarity than basal-like. Tumors had less TCR diversity than lymph nodes, more than nontumor tissue. That most tumor T cells come from lymph nodes remained unproven.

TCRdb used MiXCR to reprocess the multiplex PCR reads, holding one entry per CDR3 protein. In the table there are approximately 150,000 distinct CDR3 sequences, less than 35% of which are singletons. This clonotype came up many times. Its antigen is unidentified. Samples came from axillary lymph nodes draining the breast cancer. Material: axillary lymph node tissue. This chain uses TRBV12-3 or TRBV12-4 with TRBJ2-5; the match to TRBD2 covers 16 bases. This TCR derives from a female donor with breast cancer. Some clones in this sample may be carry-over from other donors' samples. The CDR3 loop reads CASSLGLAGGETQYF. As DNA, the CDR3 is TGTGCCAGCAGTTTGGGACTAGCGGGGGGGGAGACCCAGTACTTC.